This is a list of T cell receptor beta chains from one sample in a study of control samples from healthy donors and cancer patients. Sequenced by immunoSEQ multiplex PCR; TCRdb stores in-frame clones only, minus some. In the table there are about 92,000 clones, around 80% of which are singletons. The specimen was blood. Source of these receptors: a woman aged 60 to 75 in good health. Both conserved end residues are part of each CDR3. D genes are given only for firm matches. The size field is filled for only some rows; it gives once, few, many or a size class.

v_call	d_call	j_call	clone_size	cdr3_nt	cdr3_aa
TRBV6-5	-	TRBJ2-6	-	TGTGCCAGCAGGGCCTCTGGGGCCAACGTCCTGACTTTC	CASRASGANVLTF
TRBV7-2	TRBD2	TRBJ2-7	-	TGTGCCAGCAGCTTAGGGACCCCCGGGGGGGAGCAGTACTTC	CASSLGTPGGEQYF
TRBV19	-	TRBJ2-1	-	TGTGCCAGTAGTATAGCCAGGGGATTCCTTAGGAATGAGCAGTTCTTC	CASSIARGFLRNEQFF
TRBV6-2/TRBV6-3	TRBD2	TRBJ2-5	once	TGTGCCAGCAGTTCGGGGGAGACTAGCTATCAAGAGACCCAGTACTTC	CASSSGETSYQETQYF
TRBV12-3/TRBV12-4	-	TRBJ1-3	-	TGTGCCAGCAGTCGGGACCAGGGAAACACCATATATTTT	CASSRDQGNTIYF
TRBV3-1/TRBV3-2	TRBD2	TRBJ2-1	-	TGTGCCAGCAGCTTCTTCCGGGGGGGGAATGAGCAGTTCTTC	CASSFFRGGNEQFF
TRBV6-5	-	TRBJ1-2	-	TGTGCCAGCGGGGCTTATGGCTACACCTTC	CASGAYGYTF
TRBV14	-	TRBJ1-1	once	TGTGCCAGCAGGGGGTGGGGCACTGAAGCTTTCTTT	CASRGWGTEAFF
TRBV4-3	-	TRBJ2-2	-	TGCGCCAGCAGCCAAGCAGACGGGGAGCTGTTTTTT	CASSQADGELFF
TRBV10-3	TRBD1	TRBJ2-2	-	TGTGCCATCAGCGGATTCGGGACAGGGGGCGTCGGGGAGCTGTTTTTT	CAISGFGTGGVGELFF
TRBV7-2	TRBD1	TRBJ1-2	once	TGTGCCAGCAGCCCAGGACAGGGGGCGAGTGGCTACACCTTC	CASSPGQGASGYTF
TRBV5-1	TRBD1	TRBJ1-1	-	TGCGCCAGCAGCTCCCCGACAGGGAAACTTATTACGAACACTGAAGCTTTCTTT	CASSSPTGKLITNTEAFF
TRBV5-3	TRBD1	TRBJ2-7	-	TGTGCCAGAAGCCCGAGAGGGACAGAGCTATGCCACGAGCAGTACTTC	CARSPRGTELCHEQYF
TRBV12-2	-	TRBJ1-5	-	TGTGCAAGTCGCCCAATAGGGGGGGGTAGCAATCAGCCCCAGCATTTT	CASRPIGGGSNQPQHF
TRBV10-1	-	TRBJ1-3	-	TGCGCCAGCAGTGAGAAGGGACACCAGAGCTCTGGAAACACCATATATTTT	CASSEKGHQSSGNTIYF
TRBV7-9	-	TRBJ1-3	-	TGTGCCAGCGCAAACGGCGGCTCGCATCCATATTTT	CASANGGSHPYF
TRBV5-4	-	TRBJ2-7	-	TGTGCCAGCAGCTCCTCCTTGGTAGCGGATCTCTACGAGCAGTACTTC	CASSSSLVADLYEQYF
TRBV19	-	TRBJ1-1	-	TGTGCCAGTAGTATGTCAGGGGCGAACACTGAAGCTTTCTTT	CASSMSGANTEAFF
TRBV11-2	-	TRBJ2-3	-	TGTGCCAGCAGCTCCCCCCCCGTAGTGGCGTACACAGATACGCAGTATTTT	CASSSPPVVAYTDTQYF
TRBV6-1	TRBD1	TRBJ1-5	-	TGTGCCAGCAGTGAAAGGACAGGTCTATACAATCAGCCCCAGCATTTT	CASSERTGLYNQPQHF
TRBV11-2	-	TRBJ2-5	-	TGTGCCAGCTCAAGATCACGGGCCCAAGAGACCCAGTACTTC	CASSRSRAQETQYF
TRBV6-2/TRBV6-3	TRBD1	TRBJ1-2	once	TGTGCCAGCAGCCCTTACGGGACAGGGGGGGGAAACTATGGCTACACCTTC	CASSPYGTGGGNYGYTF
TRBV27	-	TRBJ2-5	-	TGTGCCAGCAGTTTATCGCCAAAAGAGACCCAGTACTTC	CASSLSPKETQYF
TRBV2	TRBD1	TRBJ2-7	-	TGTGCCAGCAATCGGGACAGGGACTACGAGCAGTACTTC	CASNRDRDYEQYF
TRBV3-1/TRBV3-2	-	TRBJ1-1	-	TGTGCCAGTCGATCGGGCGCTGAAGCTTTCTTT	CASRSGAEAFF
TRBV19	TRBD1	TRBJ1-6	-	TGTGCCAGTTGCCGGGACAGGGGTTTTTCACCCCTCCACTTT	CASCRDRGFSPLHF